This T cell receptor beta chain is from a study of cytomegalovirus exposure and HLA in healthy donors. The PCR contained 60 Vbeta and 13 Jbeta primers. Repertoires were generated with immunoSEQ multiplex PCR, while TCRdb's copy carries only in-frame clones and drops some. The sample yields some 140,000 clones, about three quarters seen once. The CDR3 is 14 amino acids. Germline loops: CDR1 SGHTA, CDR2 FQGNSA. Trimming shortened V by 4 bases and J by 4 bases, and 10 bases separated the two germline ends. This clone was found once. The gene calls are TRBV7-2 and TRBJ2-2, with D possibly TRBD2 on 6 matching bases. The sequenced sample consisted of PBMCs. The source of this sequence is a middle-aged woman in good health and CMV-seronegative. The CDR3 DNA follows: TGTGCCAGCAGCTACCAGGGACTCACCGGGGAGCTGTTTTTT. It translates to CASSYQGLTGELFF. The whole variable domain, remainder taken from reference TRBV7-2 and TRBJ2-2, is GAGVSQSPSNKVTEKGKDVELRCDPISGHTALYWYRQSLGQGLEFLIYFQGNSAPDKSGLPSDRFSAERTGGSVSTLTIQRTQQEDSAVYLCASSYQGLTGELFFGEGSRLTVL.